This T cell receptor beta chain was captured in a study of T cells expressing NK-cell markers. Study details: Repertoires of TCR beta were obtained from T cells sorted as CD3+CD56+NKG2C+, CD3+CD56+NKG2C- and CD3+CD56-NKG2C+. HCMV seropositivity marked most of the eight sequenced donors; one was seronegative.

On this clonotype itself: What it binds is unknown.

TCR beta cDNA was made by 5'RACE template switching with UMIs. TCRdb reprocessed the 5' RACE reads and stores each CDR3 protein as one record, lacking DNA. The data include around 100,000 distinct CDR3 sequences; the top ten clones carry about 18%. CDR1 and CDR2 (germline): LGHNA, YNFKEQ. This CDR3 region has 13 residues. General study findings and limits: Several donors likewise had their CD3+CD56-NKG2C+ fraction led by these clonotypes.

The TCR was taken from a woman aged 18 to 75 in good health. The chain links TRBV4-2 to TRBJ2-1. Input material: blood T cells: a sorted CD56 or NKG2C T cell subset, CD4+ or CD8+ T cells, or bulk PBMC T cells (not recorded which). The CDR3 loop reads CASSQGGRNEQFF.